Presented here are 27 T cell receptor beta chains from one specimen sequenced in a study of cytomegalovirus exposure and HLA in healthy donors. PCR was performed using 60 Vbeta and 13 Jbeta primers. The table came from immunoSEQ multiplex PCR; TCRdb's copy has only in-frame clones and leaves some out. The table has 200,000 to 250,000 clones, more than 85% seen once; the top ten hold roughly 1%. Sample: PBMCs. The receptors come from a young woman in good health and CMV-seronegative.

The J gene is TRBJ2-1, the V gene TRBV4-2; the match to TRBD2 covers 8 bases. Looked up from germline, CDR1 is LGHNA and CDR2 is YNFKEQ. The V gene end was trimmed by 3 bases and the J gene end by 0 bases; junction bases not matched to a gene: 10. The CDR3 length is 18 residues. The CDR3 nucleotides read TGTGCCAGCAGCCAGACGATACTAGCGGAAAGCTCCTACAATGAGCAGTTCTTC. Its protein is CASSQTILAESSYNEQFF.

CDR3 sequence (DNA): TGTGCCAGCAGTAATCGACAGGGGGCATTAGGGGAGCTGTTTTTT. Protein sequence: CASSNRQGALGELFF. V and J are TRBV6-1 and TRBJ2-2; TRBD1 aligns across 10 bases. V shed 5 bases, J shed 8 bases, and the junction held 8 bases outside the gene matches. There are 15 residues in the CDR3. Germline CDR1 is MNHNS and CDR2 is SASEGT.

The chain carries TRBV6-1 and TRBJ1-5; D may be TRBD1 (5 bases). V gave up 1 base and J gave up 4 bases, with 14 bases separating them. The CDR3 is made up of 16 amino acids. Germline values: CDR1 MNHNS, CDR2 SASEGT. The CDR3 nucleotides are TGTGCCAGCAGTGAAGACCGGACAAAAGGGAATCAGCCCCAGCATTTT. Translation gives CASSEDRTKGNQPQHF.

The rearrangement links TRBV5-1 to TRBJ1-2, with D possibly TRBD1 on 5 matching bases. Trimming removed 2 bases from V and 4 bases from J, with 18 bases in between. This CDR3 region has 16 residues. Germline V gene data show CDR1 as SGHRS and CDR2 as YFSETQ. CDR3 sequence: CASSLSPGGAGYGYTF. As DNA, the CDR3 is TGCGCCAGCAGCTTAAGCCCTGGCGGGGCTGGCTATGGCTACACCTTC.

The chain joins TRBV5-5 to TRBJ2-3, with 11 nucleotides matching TRBD2. The CDR3 totals 16 residues. Germline V gives CDR1 SGHKS, CDR2 YYEKEE (reference sequence). J gave up 2 bases and V 5 bases, and 7 bases lay outside the gene matches. The CDR3 DNA follows: TGTGCCAGCAGGCTAGCGGGGGGACCCCCCACAGATACGCAGTATTTT. This encodes CASRLAGGPPTDTQYF.

The chain carries TRBV15 and TRBJ1-1; possible D gene TRBD1, 5 bases. CDR3 length: 18 amino acids. Germline V gene lookup returns CDR1 LNHNV and CDR2 YYDKDF (reference sequence). The V end lost 0 bases, the J end lost 0 bases, and 17 bases lay between the germline ends. Here the CDR3 reads CATSREGRADAMNTEAFF. The DNA for the CDR3 is TGTGCCACCAGCAGAGAAGGCAGGGCCGACGCCATGAACACTGAAGCTTTCTTT.

This clone was observed a single time. The rearrangement uses TRBV29-1 and TRBJ2-4; D uncertain. V was trimmed by 4 bases and J by 0 bases, leaving 10 bases between them. CDR1 is SQVTM, CDR2 ANQGSEA, per germline. The CDR3 is 14 amino acids. DNA of the CDR3: TGCAGCGTTGTTAGGCTAGGAGCCAAAAACATTCAGTACTTC. This sequence encodes CSVVRLGAKNIQYF.

J is TRBJ1-1 and V is TRBV10-3, with 7 bases matching TRBD1. Per germline, CDR1 ENHRY and CDR2 SYGVKD. J was trimmed by 7 bases and V by 0 bases; bases with no gene match: 5. CDR3 size: 14 residues. The CDR3 region is CAISESVTGIEAFF. The CDR3 nucleotides are TGTGCCATCAGTGAGTCGGTGACAGGGATTGAAGCTTTCTTT.

The chain combines TRBV2 with TRBJ2-1; the match to TRBD2 covers 7 bases. The CDR3 has 16 residues. J was trimmed by 3 bases and V by 4 bases; bases with no gene match: 9. Germline-derived CDR1 and CDR2 are SNHLY and FYNNEI. CDR3 residues: CASSVRLAAVYNEQFF. In DNA form, the CDR3 reads TGTGCCAGCAGTGTGCGTCTAGCGGCCGTCTACAATGAGCAGTTCTTC.

The rearrangement joins TRBV5-6 to TRBJ2-3, with D unclear. V lost 0 bases, J lost 4 bases, and 6 bases lay in between. Germline V lookup: CDR1 SGHDT, CDR2 YYEEEE. This CDR3 comprises 13 residues. Here the CDR3 DNA reads TGTGCCAGCAGCTTGGACAGCCCAGATACGCAGTATTTT. This translates into CASSLDSPDTQYF.

This clone is a singleton in its sample. The chain links TRBV11-2 to TRBJ2-5; no clear D gene. CDR1 and CDR2 from the germline V gene are SGHAT and FQNNGV. Trimming removed 5 bases from V and 9 bases from J, with 10 bases in between. The CDR3 loop spans 11 amino acids. The CDR3 DNA sequence: TGTGCCAGCAGCCAATCCGGAGCCCAGTACTTC. This encodes CASSQSGAQYF.

The chain joins TRBV18 to TRBJ1-1, with 11 positions matching TRBD1. Germline lookup yields CDR1 KGHSH and CDR2 LQKENI. The CDR3 length is 15 residues. Losses at the gene ends were 3 bases for V and 4 bases for J; bases not matched to a gene: 4. Written as DNA, the CDR3 is TGTGCCAGCTCACCCGGACAGGGGGCGTTCACTGAAGCTTTCTTT. Translating it yields CASSPGQGAFTEAFF. Drawing the rest from reference TRBV18 and TRBJ1-1, the complete variable domain is NAGVMQNPRHLVRRRGQEARLRCSPMKGHSHVYWYRQLPEEGLKFMVYLQKENIIDESGMPKERFSAEFPKEGPSILRIQQVVRGDSAAYFCASSPGQGAFTEAFFGQGTRLTVV.

The rearrangement joins TRBV14 to TRBJ2-5, with D tentatively TRBD1 (6 bases). V lost 0 bases and J 7 bases, leaving 21 bases between the germline ends. Germline V gene lookup returns CDR1 SGHDN and CDR2 FVKESK. The CDR3 extends over 17 amino acids. DNA for the CDR3: TGTGCCAGCAGCCAAGAGGGGTGGGACACCAGTCGAGGGACCCAGTACTTC. This sequence encodes CASSQEGWDTSRGTQYF. The full variable domain, in which reference TRBV14 and TRBJ2-5 provide the parts outside the CDR3, is EAGVTQFPSHSVIEKGQTVTLRCDPISGHDNLYWYRRVMGKEIKFLLHFVKESKQDESGMPNNRFLAERTGGTYSTLKVQPAELEDSGVYFCASSQEGWDTSRGTQYFGPGTRLLVL.

V and J are TRBV11-2 and TRBJ2-1; possibly TRBD2 for D (6 bases). Trimming took 1 base from V and 7 from J, leaving 8 bases between them. Germline CDR1 reads SGHAT; CDR2 reads FQNNGV. The length of the CDR3 is 13 residues. For the CDR3, the DNA is TGTGCCAGCAGCTTAGGGGGGAGGAATGAGCAGTTCTTC. This encodes CASSLGGRNEQFF.

The chain recombines TRBV5-1 with TRBJ2-7; the D gene is possibly TRBD1 (6 bases). The CDR3 length is 15 residues. V was cut by 4 bases and J by 7 bases, with 21 bases left in between. Germline assignment: CDR1 SGHRS and CDR2 YFSETQ. CDR3 sequence (DNA): TGCGCCAGCAGCGGACAATCTGAACCAGGGGATGAGCAGTACTTC. Protein product: CASSGQSEPGDEQYF.

The genes are TRBV19 and TRBJ2-1; 16 positions agree with TRBD2. The CDR3 covers 18 residues. With V trimmed by 1 base and J by 4 bases, 4 bases remained unmatched. Germline CDR1 is LNHDA and CDR2 is SQIVND (reference sequence). Written as DNA, the CDR3 is TGTGCCAGTAGTATAGGGGGACTAGCGGGAGGGCCTTACAATGAGCAGTTCTTC. This codes for CASSIGGLAGGPYNEQFF.

CDR3 coding DNA: TGCGCCAGCAGTCAGTACAGGAATCAGCCCCAGCATTTT. Amino acids: CASSQYRNQPQHF. The chain couples TRBV23-1 to TRBJ1-5; D is possibly TRBD1 (5 bases). TRBV23-1 is identified as an open reading frame with a role that is uncertain. The CDR3 contains 13 residues. V lost 3 bases and J lost 4, with 7 bases in between.

The chain couples TRBV19 to TRBJ2-7; 9 bases map to TRBD1. With V trimmed by 4 bases and J by 3 bases, 7 bases remained unmatched. The CDR3 length is 15 residues. Germline assignment: CDR1 LNHDA and CDR2 SQIVND (reference sequence). The CDR3 region is CASSKNRGLIYEQYF. DNA of the CDR3: TGTGCCAGTAGTAAGAACAGGGGGCTTATCTACGAGCAGTACTTC.

The chain is built from TRBV5-1 and TRBJ2-1; D perhaps matches TRBD2 (5 bases). CDR1 SGHRS and CDR2 YFSETQ come from the germline V gene. The CDR3 covers 14 residues. V was pared by 0 bases and J by 3 bases, with 7 bases between. CDR3 DNA sequence: TGCGCCAGCAGCTTGGTACTAGTCTACAATGAGCAGTTCTTC. Translated, it gives CASSLVLVYNEQFF. The variable domain in full, with the rest retrieved from reference TRBV5-1 and TRBJ2-1, is KAGVTQTPRYLIKTRGQQVTLSCSPISGHRSVSWYQQTPGQGLQFLFEYFSETQRNKGNFPGRFSGRQFSNSRSEMNVSTLELGDSALYLCASSLVLVYNEQFFGPGTRLTVL.

V usage is TRBV18 and J usage is TRBJ1-5, with a weak D call TRBD1 (6 bases). Trimming stripped 2 bases from V and 1 base from J, with 6 bases between. Germline CDR1 is KGHSH and CDR2 is LQKENI. CDR3 length equals 14 residues. CDR3 region: CASSPGQSNQPQHF. The CDR3, as DNA: TGTGCCAGCTCACCAGGACAGAGCAATCAGCCCCAGCATTTT. Complete variable domain (other parts from reference TRBV18 and TRBJ1-5): NAGVMQNPRHLVRRRGQEARLRCSPMKGHSHVYWYRQLPEEGLKFMVYLQKENIIDESGMPKERFSAEFPKEGPSILRIQQVVRGDSAAYFCASSPGQSNQPQHFGDGTRLSIL.

This sequence joins TRBV5-4 and TRBJ2-5, with TRBD1 identical over 7 bases. Germline V lookup: CDR1 SGHNT, CDR2 YYREEE (reference sequence). V was clipped by 0 bases and J by 4 bases; unmatched bases: 3. The CDR3 spans 14 residues. The CDR3 protein is CASSLEQGRETQYF. The CDR3 region has the DNA TGTGCCAGCAGCTTGGAACAGGGGCGAGAGACCCAGTACTTC.

This clone appeared a few times. The chain employs TRBV11-3 and TRBJ2-3; D gene ambiguous. The V and J ends lost 2 bases and 1 base respectively, with 4 bases between them. The CDR3 spans 13 residues. Looked up from germline, CDR1 is SGHNT and CDR2 is YENEEA. The chain's CDR3 is CASSLSGTDTQYF. CDR3 DNA sequence: TGTGCCAGCAGCTTAAGCGGCACAGATACGCAGTATTTT.

The rearrangement links TRBV29-1 to TRBJ1-1; D perhaps matches TRBD1 (6 bases). Trimming removed 7 bases at V and 2 bases at J, with 11 bases between. Germline-derived CDR1 and CDR2 are SQVTM and ANQGSEA. The CDR3 has 12 amino acids. CDR3: CSAGQLNTEAFF. The CDR3 nucleotides are TGCAGCGCCGGACAGTTAAACACTGAAGCTTTCTTT. Complete variable domain (other parts from reference TRBV29-1 and TRBJ1-1): SAVISQKPSRDICQRGTSLTIQCQVDSQVTMMFWYRQQPGQSLTLIATANQGSEATYESGFVIDKFPISRPNLTFSTLTVSNMSPEDSSIYLCSAGQLNTEAFFGQGTRLTVV.

The V gene is TRBV6-1, the J gene TRBJ1-1; 8 bases map to TRBD1. V gave up 7 bases and J gave up 4 bases; unmatched junction bases: 8. The V gene's germline CDR1 is MNHNS and CDR2 SASEGT. The CDR3 is 14 amino acids. In DNA form, the CDR3 reads TGTGCCAGCACCTTAACAGGGGGATCCACTGAAGCTTTCTTT. Amino acids: CASTLTGGSTEAFF.

The chain carries TRBV10-1 and TRBJ1-1, with D possibly matching TRBD1 (5 bases). V lost 7 bases and J 0 bases, leaving 12 bases between the germline ends. The CDR3 length is 14 residues. From germline, CDR1 is WNHNN and CDR2 SYGVQD (reference sequence). In nucleotides, the CDR3 is TGCGCCAGCAATTTCGGGGGATTGAACACTGAAGCTTTCTTT. Its protein is CASNFGGLNTEAFF.

The gene calls are TRBV27 and TRBJ2-3; no definite D call. V was clipped by 3 bases and J by 0 bases, with 13 bases between them. The germline V gene has CDR1 MNHEY and CDR2 SMNVEV (reference sequence). The CDR3 is 16 amino acids. The CDR3 region has the DNA TGTGCCAGCAGTTTCCAATTAGCCACTAGCACAGATACGCAGTATTTT. This codes for CASSFQLATSTDTQYF.

There are a few counts of this clone. J is TRBJ2-5 and V is TRBV27; 10 nucleotides line up with TRBD1. V dropped 2 bases and J dropped 6; count of bases not matched to a gene: 9. The CDR3 covers 16 residues. Germline V gene data show CDR1 as MNHEY and CDR2 as SMNVEV (reference sequence). CDR3 sequence (DNA): TGTGCCAGCAGTTTAGAGTACGGGACAGGGGAGAAGACCCAGTACTTC. Its translation is CASSLEYGTGEKTQYF.